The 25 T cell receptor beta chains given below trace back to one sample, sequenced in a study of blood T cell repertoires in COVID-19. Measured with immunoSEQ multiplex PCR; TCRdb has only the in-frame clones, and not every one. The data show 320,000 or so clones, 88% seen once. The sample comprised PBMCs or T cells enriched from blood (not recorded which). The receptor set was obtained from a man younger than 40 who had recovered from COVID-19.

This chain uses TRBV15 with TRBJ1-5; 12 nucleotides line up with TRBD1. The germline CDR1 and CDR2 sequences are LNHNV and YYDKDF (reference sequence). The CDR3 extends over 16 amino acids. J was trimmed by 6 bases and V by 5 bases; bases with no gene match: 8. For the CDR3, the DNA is TGTGCCACCAGCTTCGGGACAGGGGGCTCGAGTCAGCCCCAGCATTTT. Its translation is CATSFGTGGSSQPQHF.

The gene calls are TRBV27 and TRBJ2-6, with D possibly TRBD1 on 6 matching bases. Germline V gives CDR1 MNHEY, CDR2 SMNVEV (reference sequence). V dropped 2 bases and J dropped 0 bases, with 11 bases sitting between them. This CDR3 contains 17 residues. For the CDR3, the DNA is TGTGCCAGCAGTTTAGGGACACCCACCTCTGGGGCCAACGTCCTGACTTTC. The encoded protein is CASSLGTPTSGANVLTF.

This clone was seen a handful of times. The CDR3 loop is CASKTGGYEQYF. CDR3 nucleotides: TGTGCCAGCAAGACAGGGGGCTACGAGCAGTACTTC. The V gene is TRBV28, the J gene TRBJ2-7; 9 bases are a match to TRBD1. The CDR3 sequence is 12 residues long. V was clipped by 7 bases and J by 3 bases; unmatched bases: 1. The germline V gene has CDR1 MDHEN and CDR2 SYDVKM.

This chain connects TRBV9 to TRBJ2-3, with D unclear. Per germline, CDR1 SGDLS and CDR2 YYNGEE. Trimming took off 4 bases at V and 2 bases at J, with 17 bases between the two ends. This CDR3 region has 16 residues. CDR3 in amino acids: CASSPHSLSTTDTQYF. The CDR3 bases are TGTGCCAGCAGCCCCCACTCGCTGTCTACCACAGATACGCAGTATTTT.

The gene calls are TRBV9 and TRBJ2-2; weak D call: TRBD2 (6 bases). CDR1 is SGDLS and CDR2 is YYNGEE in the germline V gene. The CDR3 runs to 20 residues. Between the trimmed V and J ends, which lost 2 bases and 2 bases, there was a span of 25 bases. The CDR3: CASSVTAGPSPVENTGELFF. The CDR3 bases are TGTGCCAGCAGCGTCACAGCGGGCCCCAGCCCCGTAGAAAACACCGGGGAGCTGTTTTTT.

CDR3 coding DNA: TGCACCAGCAGCCAAGATTGGGGGACAGATCTCACCATGAACACTGAAGCTTTCTTT. It translates to CTSSQDWGTDLTMNTEAFF. The V gene is TRBV1, the J gene TRBJ1-1; no check of the table's D call, TRBD1, against the DNA was made. TRBV1 is shown as a pseudogene. The CDR3 has 19 amino acids.

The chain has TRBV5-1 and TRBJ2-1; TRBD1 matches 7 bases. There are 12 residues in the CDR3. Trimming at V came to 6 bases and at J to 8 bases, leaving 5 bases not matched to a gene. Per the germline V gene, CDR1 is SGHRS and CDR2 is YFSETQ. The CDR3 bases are TGCGCCAGCACCCTAGGGGGCGATGAGCAGTTCTTC. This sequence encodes CASTLGGDEQFF.

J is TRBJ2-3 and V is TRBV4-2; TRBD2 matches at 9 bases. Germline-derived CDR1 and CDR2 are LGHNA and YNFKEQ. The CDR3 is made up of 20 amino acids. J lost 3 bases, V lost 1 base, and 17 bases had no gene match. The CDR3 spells CASSQVARGGGGAKTDTQYF. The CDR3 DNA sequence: TGTGCCAGCAGCCAAGTTGCCCGGGGAGGCGGGGGGGCCAAGACAGATACGCAGTATTTT.

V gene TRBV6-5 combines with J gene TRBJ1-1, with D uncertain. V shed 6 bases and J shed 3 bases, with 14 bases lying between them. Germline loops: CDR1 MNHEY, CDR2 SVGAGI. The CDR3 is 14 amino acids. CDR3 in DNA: TGTGCCAGCAGCCTACCCGGCGGGCACACTGAAGCTTTCTTT. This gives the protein CASSLPGGHTEAFF.

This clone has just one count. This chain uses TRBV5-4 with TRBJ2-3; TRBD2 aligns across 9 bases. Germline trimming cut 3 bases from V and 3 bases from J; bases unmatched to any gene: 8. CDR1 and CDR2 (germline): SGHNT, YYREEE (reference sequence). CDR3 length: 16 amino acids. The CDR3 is CASSYHSGGLTDTQYF. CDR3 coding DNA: TGTGCCAGCAGCTATCATAGCGGGGGCCTAACAGATACGCAGTATTTT.

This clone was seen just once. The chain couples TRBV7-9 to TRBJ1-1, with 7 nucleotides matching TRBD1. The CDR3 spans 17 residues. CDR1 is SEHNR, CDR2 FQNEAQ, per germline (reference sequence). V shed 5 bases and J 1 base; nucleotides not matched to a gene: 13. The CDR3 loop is CASSPNRQGGKNTEAFF. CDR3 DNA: TGTGCCAGCAGCCCTAACCGACAGGGTGGAAAGAACACTGAAGCTTTCTTT. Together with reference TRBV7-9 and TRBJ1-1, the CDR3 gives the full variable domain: DTGVSQNPRHKITKRGQNVTFRCDPISEHNRLYWYRQTLGQGPEFLTYFQNEAQLEKSRLLSDRFSAERPKGSFSTLEIQRTEQGDSAMYLCASSPNRQGGKNTEAFFGQGTRLTVV.

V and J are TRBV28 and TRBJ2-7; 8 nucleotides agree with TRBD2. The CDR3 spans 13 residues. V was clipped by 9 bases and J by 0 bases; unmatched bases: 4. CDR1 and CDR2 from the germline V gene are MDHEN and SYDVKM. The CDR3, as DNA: TGTGCCAGTGTAGCGGGGTCCTCCTACGAGCAGTACTTC. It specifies CASVAGSSYEQYF.

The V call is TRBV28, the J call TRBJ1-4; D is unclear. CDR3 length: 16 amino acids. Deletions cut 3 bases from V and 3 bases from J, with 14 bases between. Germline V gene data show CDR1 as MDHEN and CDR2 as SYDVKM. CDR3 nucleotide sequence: TGTGCCAGCAGTTTCAACCGACTCGGTGCTAATGAAAAACTGTTTTTT. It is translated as CASSFNRLGANEKLFF.

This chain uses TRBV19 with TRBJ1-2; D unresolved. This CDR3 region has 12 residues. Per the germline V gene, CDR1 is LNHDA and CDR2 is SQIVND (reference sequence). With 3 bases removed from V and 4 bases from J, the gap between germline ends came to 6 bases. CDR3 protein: CASSITSYGYTF. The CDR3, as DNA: TGTGCCAGTAGTATTACATCCTATGGCTACACCTTC.

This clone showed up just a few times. The CDR3 loop reads CASSLGLAGGYYQETQYF. The CDR3 nucleotides read TGTGCCAGCAGCTTGGGACTAGCGGGGGGCTACTACCAAGAGACCCAGTACTTC. The chain uses TRBV11-2 and TRBJ2-5; 15 bases match TRBD2. There are 18 residues in the CDR3. Germline assignment: CDR1 SGHAT and CDR2 FQNNGV. Trimming took 3 bases from V and 0 from J; bases not matched to a gene: 5.

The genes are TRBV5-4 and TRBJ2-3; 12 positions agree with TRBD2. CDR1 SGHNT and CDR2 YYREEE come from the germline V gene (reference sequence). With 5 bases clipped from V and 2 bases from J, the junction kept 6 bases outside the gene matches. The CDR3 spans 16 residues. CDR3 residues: CASSQTSGGFTDTQYF. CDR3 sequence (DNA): TGTGCCAGCAGTCAGACTAGCGGGGGCTTCACAGATACGCAGTATTTT.

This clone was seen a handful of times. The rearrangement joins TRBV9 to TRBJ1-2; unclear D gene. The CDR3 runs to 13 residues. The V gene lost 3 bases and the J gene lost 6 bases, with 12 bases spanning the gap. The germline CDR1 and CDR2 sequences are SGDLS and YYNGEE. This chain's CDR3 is CASSALHGNGYTF. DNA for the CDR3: TGTGCCAGCAGCGCTCTGCACGGTAATGGCTACACCTTC.

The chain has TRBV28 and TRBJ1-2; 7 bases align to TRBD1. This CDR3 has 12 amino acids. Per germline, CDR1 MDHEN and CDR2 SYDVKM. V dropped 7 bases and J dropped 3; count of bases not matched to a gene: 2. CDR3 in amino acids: CASITGDYGYTF. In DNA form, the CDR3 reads TGTGCCAGCATAACAGGGGACTATGGCTACACCTTC.

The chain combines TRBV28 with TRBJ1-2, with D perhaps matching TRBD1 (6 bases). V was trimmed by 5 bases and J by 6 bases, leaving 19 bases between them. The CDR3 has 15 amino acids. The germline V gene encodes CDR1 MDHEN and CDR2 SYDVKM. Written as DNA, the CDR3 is TGTGCCAGCAGTCCCCACGGGGGGGGCAGGGATGGCTACACCTTC. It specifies CASSPHGGGRDGYTF.

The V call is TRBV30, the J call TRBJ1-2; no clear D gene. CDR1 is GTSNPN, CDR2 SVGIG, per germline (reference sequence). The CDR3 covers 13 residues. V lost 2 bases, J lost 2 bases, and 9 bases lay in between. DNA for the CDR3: TGTGCCTGGAGTCCACCGGGGAACTATGGCTACACCTTC. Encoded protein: CAWSPPGNYGYTF.

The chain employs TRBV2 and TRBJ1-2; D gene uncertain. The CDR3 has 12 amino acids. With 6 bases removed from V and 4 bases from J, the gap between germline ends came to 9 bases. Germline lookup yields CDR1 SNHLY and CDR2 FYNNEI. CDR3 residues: CASRPLAYGYTF. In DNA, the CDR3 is TGTGCCAGCAGACCATTAGCCTATGGCTACACCTTC.

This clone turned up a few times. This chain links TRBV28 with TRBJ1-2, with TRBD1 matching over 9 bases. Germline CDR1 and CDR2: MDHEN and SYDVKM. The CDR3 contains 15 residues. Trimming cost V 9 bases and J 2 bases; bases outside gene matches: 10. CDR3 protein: CASRTGAISNYGYTF. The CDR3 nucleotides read TGTGCCAGTCGGACAGGGGCCATCTCGAACTATGGCTACACCTTC.

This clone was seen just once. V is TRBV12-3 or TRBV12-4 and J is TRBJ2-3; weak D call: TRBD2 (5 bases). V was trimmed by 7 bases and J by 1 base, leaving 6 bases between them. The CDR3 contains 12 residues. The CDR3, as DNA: TGTGCCAGCAAGGAGGGCACAGATACGCAGTATTTT. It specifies CASKEGTDTQYF.

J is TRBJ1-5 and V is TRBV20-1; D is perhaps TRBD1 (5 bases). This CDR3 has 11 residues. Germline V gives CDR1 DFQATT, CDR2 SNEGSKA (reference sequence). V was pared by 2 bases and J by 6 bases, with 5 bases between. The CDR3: CSARQGQPQHF. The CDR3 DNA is TGCAGTGCTAGACAGGGTCAGCCCCAGCATTTT.

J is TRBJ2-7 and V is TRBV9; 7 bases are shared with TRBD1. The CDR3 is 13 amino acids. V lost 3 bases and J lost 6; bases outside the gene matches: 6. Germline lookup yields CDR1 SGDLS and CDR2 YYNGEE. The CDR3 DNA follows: TGTGCCAGCAGCGCCTTCCGACAGGGCGAGCAGTACTTC. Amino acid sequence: CASSAFRQGEQYF.